Following are 20 T cell receptor beta chains from one sample sequenced in a study of neurological immune-mediated disorders. Using its own MiXCR run on the 5' RACE reads, TCRdb lists one record per CDR3 protein. The sample has 30,000 to 45,000 distinct CDR3 sequences; 11% are singletons. The sequencing input was CD4+ T cells from blood. Receptors were obtained from a woman under 40 with HTLV-1-associated myelopathy (HAM/TSP).

This clonotype was observed at least ten times. The J gene is TRBJ1-2, the V gene TRBV3-1, with a possible D match to TRBD1 (6 bases). Germline V CDR1 and CDR2: LGHDT, YNNKEL (reference sequence). The CDR3 consists of 14 residues. V gave up 3 bases and J gave up 7 bases, with 15 bases separating them. The CDR3 sequence: CASSQLTGRGGYTF. The CDR3 DNA reads as TGTGCCAGCAGCCAGCTGACAGGTCGGGGTGGCTACACCTTC.

This clonotype was detected ten times or more. The genes are TRBV5-1 and TRBJ2-7, with TRBD1 as a possible D gene (6 bases). Trimming left V 3 bases short and J 2 bases short, with 12 bases between. Germline CDR1 SGHRS, CDR2 YFSETQ. The CDR3 consists of 14 residues. The DNA for the CDR3 is TGCGCCAGCAGCTCCCAGGGGCCCACCTACGAGCAGTACTTC. The encoded protein is CASSSQGPTYEQYF.

The table lists this clonotype with many counts. The rearrangement links TRBV3-1 to TRBJ2-1, with a possible D match to TRBD2 (5 bases). The CDR3 contains 15 residues. Germline-derived CDR1 and CDR2 are LGHDT and YNNKEL (reference sequence). V was shortened by 2 bases and J by 0 bases, with 8 bases between the two germline ends. CDR3 region: CASSQRGLSYNEQFF. CDR3 coding DNA: TGTGCCAGCAGCCAACGGGGTCTCTCCTACAATGAGCAGTTCTTC.

The chain uses TRBV5-1 and TRBJ2-2; weak D call: TRBD2 (5 bases). V lost 4 bases, J lost 0 bases, and 13 bases lay in between. In germline, CDR1 is SGHRS, CDR2 YFSETQ. This CDR3 region has 16 residues. CDR3 sequence reads: CASSLEAGANTGELFF. The CDR3 DNA sequence: TGCGCCAGCAGCCTTGAGGCGGGCGCGAACACCGGGGAGCTGTTTTTT.

This clonotype has ten or more counts. The rearrangement links TRBV6-6 to TRBJ1-5; possible D gene TRBD1, 6 bases. Germline V CDR1 and CDR2: MNHNY, SVGAGI (reference sequence). V lost 4 bases and J lost 4, with 11 bases in between. The CDR3 spans 14 residues. The CDR3 sequence: CASSLGGGNQPQHF. The CDR3 DNA reads TGTGCCAGCAGTTTGGGAGGGGGTAATCAGCCCCAGCATTTT.

This clonotype has ten or more counts. This sequence joins TRBV18 and TRBJ1-4; D ambiguous. This CDR3 contains 15 residues. V was trimmed by 2 bases and J by 4 bases, leaving 11 bases between them. Germline loops: CDR1 KGHSH, CDR2 LQKENI. The CDR3 reads CASSPMTGFNEKLFF. The CDR3 nucleotides are TGTGCCAGCTCACCAATGACGGGATTTAATGAAAAACTGTTTTTT.

This clonotype was recorded many times. The chain employs TRBV20-1 and TRBJ1-2; D may be TRBD1 (5 bases). CDR3 length equals 14 residues. V was clipped by 3 bases and J by 0 bases, with 11 bases between them. Germline V CDR1 and CDR2: DFQATT, SNEGSKA (reference sequence). CDR3 coding DNA: TGCAGTGCTAGCCGGCGGGGGGCTAACTATGGCTACACCTTC. Its translation is CSASRRGANYGYTF.

The chain couples TRBV14 to TRBJ1-4; D not certain. Germline V gene sequence: CDR1 SGHDN, CDR2 FVKESK. V gave up 7 bases and J gave up 7 bases, with 13 bases separating them. This CDR3 has 13 amino acids. The CDR3 spells CASNEGYGEKLFF. The CDR3, as DNA: TGTGCCAGCAACGAGGGCTACGGTGAAAAACTGTTTTTT.

The chain carries TRBV3-1 and TRBJ2-3, with 8 bases matching TRBD1. Germline lookup yields CDR1 LGHDT and CDR2 YNNKEL (reference sequence). Trimming took 4 bases from V and 5 from J; bases not matched to a gene: 5. This CDR3 is built from 14 residues. Here the CDR3 DNA reads TGTGCCAGCAGCCGAGGACAGGGCCAAGATACGCAGTATTTT. This encodes CASSRGQGQDTQYF.

The table lists this clonotype with many counts. This chain connects TRBV7-6 to TRBJ1-5; D gene unclear. V dropped 4 bases and J dropped 0 bases, with 10 bases sitting between them. The CDR3 is 15 amino acids. Looked up from germline, CDR1 is SGHVS and CDR2 is FNYEAQ. The CDR3 protein is CASSSTKYSNQPQHF. The CDR3 coding sequence is TGTGCCAGCAGCTCAACCAAATATAGCAATCAGCCCCAGCATTTT.

The chain has TRBV6-5 and TRBJ2-7; D remains ambiguous. The CDR3 runs 14 residues. Trimming cost V 2 bases and J 2 bases, with 10 bases left between them. Germline V gene data show CDR1 as MNHEY and CDR2 as SVGAGI. The CDR3, as DNA: TGTGCCAGCAGTTACAACGATGGACCCTACGAGCAGTACTTC. Amino acid sequence: CASSYNDGPYEQYF.

In this sample, this clonotype turned up many times. V gene TRBV5-1 combines with J gene TRBJ2-2, with D possibly being TRBD1 (5 bases). The germline V gene encodes CDR1 SGHRS and CDR2 YFSETQ. The CDR3 contains 15 residues. V gave up 3 bases and J gave up 2 bases, with 11 bases separating them. CDR3 coding DNA: TGCGCCAGCAGCTCAACAGGCGACAACACCGGGGAGCTGTTTTTT. Protein sequence: CASSSTGDNTGELFF.

Many counts were recorded for this clonotype. The rearrangement links TRBV7-9 to TRBJ2-6; D unclear. Trimming shortened V by 4 bases and J by 0 bases, and 4 bases separated the two germline ends. CDR3 size: 14 residues. CDR1 is SEHNR, CDR2 FQNEAQ, per germline (reference sequence). CDR3 region: CASSSASGANVLTF. In DNA form, the CDR3 reads TGTGCCAGCAGCTCCGCCTCTGGGGCCAACGTCCTGACTTTC.

This clonotype was counted at least ten times. The CDR3: CASSPRPQRPNEKLFF. CDR3 DNA sequence: TGTGCCAGCAGCCCAAGGCCTCAGCGACCTAATGAAAAACTGTTTTTT. The chain links TRBV7-2 to TRBJ1-4; D not resolved. Trimming removed 5 bases at V and 3 bases at J, with 16 bases between. The CDR3 loop spans 16 amino acids. From germline, CDR1 is SGHTA and CDR2 FQGNSA.

The chain joins TRBV7-2 to TRBJ1-5, with D possibly TRBD1 on 5 matching bases. The germline CDR1 and CDR2 sequences are SGHTA and FQGNSA. The length of the CDR3 is 15 residues. Trimming took 1 base from V and 4 from J, leaving 11 bases between them. CDR3: CASSLVFGGNQPQHF. The CDR3 nucleotides are TGTGCCAGCAGCTTAGTTTTCGGGGGGAATCAGCCCCAGCATTTT.

This clonotype has ten or more counts. The V gene is TRBV5-1, the J gene TRBJ2-4, with D perhaps TRBD2 (6 bases). This CDR3 has 17 residues. Germline assignment: CDR1 SGHRS and CDR2 YFSETQ. Trimming left V 0 bases short and J 0 bases short, with 13 bases between. The CDR3 DNA reads TGCGCCAGCAGCTTGGATGAGAGGGGACTAGCCAAAAACATTCAGTACTTC. It yields the protein CASSLDERGLAKNIQYF.

This clonotype has at least ten counts. The chain employs TRBV27 and TRBJ1-1, with D uncertain. The CDR3 runs 13 residues. Trimming shortened V by 4 bases and J by 3 bases, and 9 bases separated the two germline ends. Germline lookup yields CDR1 MNHEY and CDR2 SMNVEV (reference sequence). The CDR3 DNA is TGTGCCAGCAGTTCAGAGGGTTACACTGAAGCTTTCTTT. Translation gives CASSSEGYTEAFF.

This clonotype is labeled medium-sized. The chain combines TRBV5-1 with TRBJ2-2, with 7 nucleotides matching TRBD2. Germline V gives CDR1 SGHRS, CDR2 YFSETQ. The CDR3 is 14 amino acids. V lost 4 bases and J lost 4; bases outside the gene matches: 4. The DNA of the CDR3 is TGCGCCAGCAGCCCGGGAGGTGGCACCGGGGAGCTGTTTTTT. It codes for CASSPGGGTGELFF.

This clonotype was seen at least ten times. V is TRBV5-6 and J is TRBJ1-1; D call uncertain. The ends were cut back, 2 bases at V and 1 base at J, with 12 bases in the middle. CDR3 length: 15 residues. CDR1 SGHDT and CDR2 YYEEEE come from the germline V gene. CDR3 in amino acids: CASSFARQSNTEAFF. Here the CDR3 DNA reads TGTGCCAGCAGCTTCGCGAGGCAGTCGAACACTGAAGCTTTCTTT.

A few counts support this clonotype. The genes are TRBV6-5 and TRBJ2-1; D tentatively reads TRBD1 or TRBD2 (5 bases each). The CDR3 is 14 amino acids. With 2 bases removed from V and 1 base from J, the gap between germline ends came to 6 bases. CDR1 is MNHEY and CDR2 is SVGAGI in the germline V gene. The CDR3 DNA reads as TGTGCCAGCAGTTACGAGGGGTCCTACAATGAGCAGTTCTTC. Translating gives CASSYEGSYNEQFF.